The 2 T cell receptor beta chains given below trace back to one sample, sequenced in a study of CD8 T cells in ankylosing spondylitis. A single record per CDR3 protein comes from TCRdb applying MiXCR to the 5' RACE reads. This table holds some 37,000 distinct CDR3 sequences, about 15% found once. The sample consisted of blood. The receptors were gathered from a male donor with ankylosing spondylitis or in good health (not recorded which).

Only a few counts were recorded for this clonotype. The gene calls are TRBV3-1 and TRBJ2-2, with a weak D call TRBD1 (6 bases). V dropped 4 bases and J dropped 5 bases, with 11 bases sitting between them. In germline, CDR1 is LGHDT, CDR2 YNNKEL (reference sequence). The length of the CDR3 is 14 residues. The CDR3 protein is CASSRRGSTGELFF. CDR3 sequence (DNA): TGTGCCAGCAGCCGCAGGGGCTCTACCGGGGAGCTGTTTTTT.

This chain links TRBV11-2 with TRBJ2-1, with TRBD2 identical over 7 bases. V was pared by 7 bases and J by 3 bases, with 9 bases of the junction left unmatched. The CDR3 length is 15 residues. The germline V gene has CDR1 SGHAT and CDR2 FQNNGV. CDR3 sequence: CASTTETSIYNEQFF. The CDR3 DNA sequence: TGTGCCAGCACCACTGAGACTAGCATCTACAATGAGCAGTTCTTC.